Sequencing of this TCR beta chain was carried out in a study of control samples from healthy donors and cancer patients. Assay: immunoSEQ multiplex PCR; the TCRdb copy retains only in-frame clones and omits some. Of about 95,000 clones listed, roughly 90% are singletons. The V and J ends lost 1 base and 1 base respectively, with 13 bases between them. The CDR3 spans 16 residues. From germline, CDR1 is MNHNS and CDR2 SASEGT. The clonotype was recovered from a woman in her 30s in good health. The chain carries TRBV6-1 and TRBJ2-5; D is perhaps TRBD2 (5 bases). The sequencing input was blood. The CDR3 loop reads CASSEGLRGRQETQYF. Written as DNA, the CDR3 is TGTGCCAGCAGTGAAGGGCTCCGCGGGCGCCAAGAGACCCAGTACTTC.